The rows below give T cell receptor beta chains drawn from one sample of a study of blood T cell repertoires in COVID-19. The repertoire was sequenced with immunoSEQ multiplex PCR; TCRdb's copy has only in-frame clones and lacks some. The data hold about 27,000 clones, with roughly 91% observed a single time. The sequenced sample was peripheral blood. Receptor source: a man aged 45-65 years with active COVID-19. The CDR3 runs from the conserved cysteine through the conserved F or W. A D gene is named only where the DNA matches it firmly. A row's size may be missing; if present it is once, few, many or a size class.

J gene,clone size,D gene,V gene,CDR3 DNA,CDR3 protein
TRBJ2-1,NA,TRBD2,TRBV11-2,TGTGCCAGCAGCTTGGCTAGCGGGATCGATGAGCAGTTCTTC,CASSLASGIDEQFF
TRBJ1-1,NA,NA,TRBV19,TGTGCCAGTAGTACGCAGGGTGAGTCTTTCCCCACTCTCTTT,CASSTQGESFPTLF
TRBJ2-1,NA,NA,TRBV11-3,TGTGCCAGCAGCTTAAACCCGGGACACGACCACAATGAGCAGTTCTTC,CASSLNPGHDHNEQFF
TRBJ2-5,NA,NA,TRBV15,TGTGCCACCAGCAGAGATTTAGGTAGCGAGTATTACCAAGAGACCCAGTACTTC,CATSRDLGSEYYQETQYF
TRBJ1-1,NA,NA,TRBV7-2,TGTGCCAGCAGCTTATCTAGTTTCGCTGAAGCTTTCTTT,CASSLSSFAEAFF
TRBJ2-1,NA,NA,TRBV5-1,TGCGCCAGCAGCTTCGGGAGTAACAATGAGCAGTTCTTC,CASSFGSNNEQFF
TRBJ2-1,NA,TRBD2,TRBV11-2,TGTGCCAGCAGCTTAGGAAGGACCCCTAGCGGGGGCTACAATGAGCAGTTCTTC,CASSLGRTPSGGYNEQFF
TRBJ2-1,few,NA,TRBV14,TGTGCCAGCAGCTCAGGGGCCCCCCGGACTAGTTCACGTTTGGGGTCCTACAATGAGCAGTTCTTC,CASSSGAPRTSSRLGSYNEQFF
TRBJ1-5,NA,NA,TRBV4-3,TGCGCCAGCAGCCAAGAGAGCCCGCTTTATAGCAATCAGCCCCAGCATTTT,CASSQESPLYSNQPQHF
TRBJ1-5,NA,TRBD1,TRBV7-6,TGTGCCAGCAGCTTGGGGACAGCAATAAATCAGCCCCAGCATTTT,CASSLGTAINQPQHF
TRBJ1-3,NA,NA,TRBV12-5,TGTGCTAGTGGTTCAGGGCTGTCTGGAAACACCATATATTTT,CASGSGLSGNTIYF
TRBJ2-1,NA,TRBD2,TRBV9,TGTGCCAGCAGCGTAGTCCCCGCTAGCGGAGGGCATGAGCAGTTCTTC,CASSVVPASGGHEQFF
TRBJ2-6,once,NA,TRBV7-3,TGTGCCAGCAGCTCCCACTCTGGGGCCAACGTCCTGACTTTC,CASSSHSGANVLTF
TRBJ2-5,NA,NA,TRBV9,TGTGCCAGCAGCCCCCGATTCCCAGTGACCCAGTACTTC,CASSPRFPVTQYF
TRBJ2-5,NA,NA,TRBV5-1,TGCGCCAGCAGCCCGGGGACATACAGCAAGGAGACCCAGTACTTC,CASSPGTYSKETQYF
TRBJ2-3,NA,TRBD1,TRBV18,TGTGCCAGCTCACCACGGGACAGGGGAGGGGGCACAGATACGCAGTATTTT,CASSPRDRGGGTDTQYF